This T cell receptor (beta chain) was recorded in a study of shared clonotypes between healthy human individuals. In the case of this clone: Other DNA sequences in the sample encode the same CDR3.

The method was immunoSEQ multiplex PCR; TCRdb's version includes in-frame clones alone and lacks a portion of them. The table shows some 1,400,000 clones, with around 97% occurring only once. The V gene's germline CDR1 is KGHSH and CDR2 LQKENI. The length of the CDR3 is 13 residues. With 3 bases removed from V and 5 bases from J, the gap between germline ends came to 7 bases. The receptor was isolated from a man aged 25 to 40 in good health. The sequenced sample was naive CD4+ T cells sorted from blood. The subset denotes: CD45RA+ positively selected. The chain recombines TRBV18 with TRBJ2-2; D is unclear. The CDR3 region is CASSPTVTGELFF. CDR3 nucleotide sequence: TGTGCCAGCTCACCTACGGTTACCGGGGAGCTGTTTTTT.